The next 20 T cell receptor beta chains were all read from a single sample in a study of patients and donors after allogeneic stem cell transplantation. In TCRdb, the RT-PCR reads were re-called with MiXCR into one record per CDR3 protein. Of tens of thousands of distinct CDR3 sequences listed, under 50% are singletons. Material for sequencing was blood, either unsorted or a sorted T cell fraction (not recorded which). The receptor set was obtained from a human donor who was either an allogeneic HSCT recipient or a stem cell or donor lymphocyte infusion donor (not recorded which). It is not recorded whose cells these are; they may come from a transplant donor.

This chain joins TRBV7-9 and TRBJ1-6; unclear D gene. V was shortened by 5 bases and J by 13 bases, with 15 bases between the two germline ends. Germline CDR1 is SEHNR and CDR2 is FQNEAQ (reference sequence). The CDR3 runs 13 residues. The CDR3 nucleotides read TGTGCCAGCAGCCCTGGACCCCCCGTTCCCCTCCACTTT. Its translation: CASSPGPPVPLHF.

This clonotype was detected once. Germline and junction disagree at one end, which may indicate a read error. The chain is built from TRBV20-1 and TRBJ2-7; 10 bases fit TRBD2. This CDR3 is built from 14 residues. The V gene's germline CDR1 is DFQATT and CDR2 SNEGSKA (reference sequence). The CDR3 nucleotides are TGCAGTGTTAGACTAGCGGGCCTTTCCTACGAGCAGTACTTC. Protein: CSVRLAGLSYEQYF.

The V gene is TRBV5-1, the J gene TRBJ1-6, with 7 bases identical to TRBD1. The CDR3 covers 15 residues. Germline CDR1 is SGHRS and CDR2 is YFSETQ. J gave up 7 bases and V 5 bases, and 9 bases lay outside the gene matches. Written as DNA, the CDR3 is TGCGCCAGCAGTGCGGATCCGGGACAGAATTCACCCCTCCACTTT. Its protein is CASSADPGQNSPLHF. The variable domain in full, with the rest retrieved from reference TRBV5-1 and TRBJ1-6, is KAGVTQTPRYLIKTRGQQVTLSCSPISGHRSVSWYQQTPGQGLQFLFEYFSETQRNKGNFPGRFSGRQFSNSRSEMNVSTLELGDSALYLCASSADPGQNSPLHFGNGTRLTVT.

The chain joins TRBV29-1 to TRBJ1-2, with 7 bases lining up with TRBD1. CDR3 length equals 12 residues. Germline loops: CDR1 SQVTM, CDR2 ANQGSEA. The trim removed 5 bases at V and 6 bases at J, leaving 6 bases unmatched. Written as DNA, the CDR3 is TGCAGCGTTCCGACAGGGATACATGGCTACACCTTC. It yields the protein CSVPTGIHGYTF.

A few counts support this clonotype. The CDR3 spells CASSVPPRAGWDTEAFF. CDR3 DNA: TGTGCCAGCAGCGTACCCCCCCGAGCGGGCTGGGACACTGAAGCTTTCTTT. This chain uses TRBV9 with TRBJ1-1, with D hard to call. Germline V gene lookup returns CDR1 SGDLS and CDR2 YYNGEE. The CDR3 contains 17 residues. V was shortened by 1 base and J by 3 bases, with 19 bases between the two germline ends.

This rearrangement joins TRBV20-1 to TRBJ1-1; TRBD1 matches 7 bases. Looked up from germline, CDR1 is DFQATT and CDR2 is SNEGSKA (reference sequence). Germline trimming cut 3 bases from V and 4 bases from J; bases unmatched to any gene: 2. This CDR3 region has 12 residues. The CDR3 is CSASKGATEAFF. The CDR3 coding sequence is TGCAGTGCTAGTAAGGGGGCCACTGAAGCTTTCTTT.

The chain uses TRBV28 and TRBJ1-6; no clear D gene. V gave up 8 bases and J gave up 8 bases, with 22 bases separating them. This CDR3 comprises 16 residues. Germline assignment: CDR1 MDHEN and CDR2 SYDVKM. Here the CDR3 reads CASLPGSGWTYSPLHF. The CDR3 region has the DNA TGTGCCAGCCTCCCCGGGTCGGGCTGGACGTATTCACCCCTCCACTTT.

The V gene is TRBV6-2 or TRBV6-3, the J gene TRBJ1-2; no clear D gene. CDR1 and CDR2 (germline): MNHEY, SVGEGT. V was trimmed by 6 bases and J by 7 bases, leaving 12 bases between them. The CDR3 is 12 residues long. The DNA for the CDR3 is TGTGCCAGCAGCTACGTACTTTTTGGCTACACCTTC. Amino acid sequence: CASSYVLFGYTF.

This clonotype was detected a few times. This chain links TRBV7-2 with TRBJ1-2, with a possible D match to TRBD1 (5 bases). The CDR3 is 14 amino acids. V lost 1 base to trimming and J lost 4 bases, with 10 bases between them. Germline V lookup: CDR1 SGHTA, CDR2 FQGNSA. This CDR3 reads CASSLGGHSYGYTF. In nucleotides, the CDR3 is TGTGCCAGCAGCTTAGGTGGACATTCCTATGGCTACACCTTC.

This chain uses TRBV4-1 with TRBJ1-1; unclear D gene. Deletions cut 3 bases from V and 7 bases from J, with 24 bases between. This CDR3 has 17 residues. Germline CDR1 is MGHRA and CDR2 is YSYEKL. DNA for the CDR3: TGCGCCAGCAGCCAGCCTGGGGTTCGGTCGTTGGCTGGTGAAGCTTTCTTT. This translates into CASSQPGVRSLAGEAFF.

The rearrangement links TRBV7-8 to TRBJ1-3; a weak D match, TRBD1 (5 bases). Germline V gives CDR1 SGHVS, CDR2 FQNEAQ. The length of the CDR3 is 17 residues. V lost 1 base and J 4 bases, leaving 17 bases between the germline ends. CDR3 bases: TGTGCCAGCAGCTTAGGGATGATCCTCAAGGGGGGAAACACCATATATTTT. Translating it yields CASSLGMILKGGNTIYF.

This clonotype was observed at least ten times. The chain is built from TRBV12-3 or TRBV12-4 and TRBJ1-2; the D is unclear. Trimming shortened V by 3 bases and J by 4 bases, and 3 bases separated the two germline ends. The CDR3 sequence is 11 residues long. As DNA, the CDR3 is TGTGCCAGCAGTTTGCCCTATGGCTACACCTTC. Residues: CASSLPYGYTF.

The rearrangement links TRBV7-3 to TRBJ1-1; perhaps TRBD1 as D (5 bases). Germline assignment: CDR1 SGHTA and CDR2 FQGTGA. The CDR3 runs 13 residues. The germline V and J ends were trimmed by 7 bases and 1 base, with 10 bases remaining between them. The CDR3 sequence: CASTGTANTEAFF. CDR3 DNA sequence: TGTGCCAGCACCGGGACGGCGAACACTGAAGCTTTCTTT.

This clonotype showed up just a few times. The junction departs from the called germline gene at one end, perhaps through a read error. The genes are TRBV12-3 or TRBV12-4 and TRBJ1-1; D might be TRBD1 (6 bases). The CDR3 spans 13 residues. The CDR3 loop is CASSLEGRDKAFF. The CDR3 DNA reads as TGTGCCAGCAGCTTAGAGGGCCGGGACAAGGCTTTCTTT.

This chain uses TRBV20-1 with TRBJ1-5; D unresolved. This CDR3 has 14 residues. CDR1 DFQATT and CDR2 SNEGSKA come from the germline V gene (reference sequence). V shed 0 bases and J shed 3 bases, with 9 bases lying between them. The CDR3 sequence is CSARDLVHNQPQHF. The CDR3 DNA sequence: TGCAGTGCTAGAGATTTGGTCCACAATCAGCCCCAGCATTTT.

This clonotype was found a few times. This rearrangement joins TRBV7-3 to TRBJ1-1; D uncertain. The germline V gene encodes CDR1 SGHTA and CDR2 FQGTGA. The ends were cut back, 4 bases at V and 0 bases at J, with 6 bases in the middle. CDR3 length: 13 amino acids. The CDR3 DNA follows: TGTGCCAGCAGCTCCAGGATGAACACTGAAGCTTTCTTT. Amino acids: CASSSRMNTEAFF.

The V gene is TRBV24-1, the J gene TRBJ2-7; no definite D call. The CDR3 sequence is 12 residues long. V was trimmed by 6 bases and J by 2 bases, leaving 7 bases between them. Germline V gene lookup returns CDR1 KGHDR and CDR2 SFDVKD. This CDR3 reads CATSNVTYEQYF. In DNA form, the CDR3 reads TGTGCCACCAGTAATGTAACCTACGAGCAGTACTTC.

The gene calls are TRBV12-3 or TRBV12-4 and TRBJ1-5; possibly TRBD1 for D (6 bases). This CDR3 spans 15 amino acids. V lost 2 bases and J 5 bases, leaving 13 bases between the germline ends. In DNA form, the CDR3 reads TGTGCCAGCAGTTTATTCGGGGGGCGCGATCAGCCCCAGCATTTT. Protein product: CASSLFGGRDQPQHF.

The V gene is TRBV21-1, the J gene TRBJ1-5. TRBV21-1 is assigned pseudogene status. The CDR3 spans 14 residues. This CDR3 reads CASSKGSWNQPQHF. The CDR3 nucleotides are TGTGCCAGCAGCAAGGGGTCGTGGAATCAGCCCCAGCATTTT.

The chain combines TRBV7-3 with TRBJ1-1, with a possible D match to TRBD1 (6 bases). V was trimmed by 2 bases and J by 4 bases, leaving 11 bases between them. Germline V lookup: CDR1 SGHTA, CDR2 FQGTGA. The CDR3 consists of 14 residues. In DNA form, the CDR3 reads TGTGCCAGCAGCTTAGGGGGCAGTGGCACTGAAGCTTTCTTT. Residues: CASSLGGSGTEAFF.